This T cell receptor (beta chain) came from a study of T cells in Graves' hyperthyroidism and ophthalmopathy. Overall study results and limits: Most thyroid clonotypes that were expanded above 0.001 also turned up in blood.

As regards this clonotype: No antigen is known for it.

Amplified TCR beta CDR3 regions derived from RNA transcripts. TCR CDR3 regions were first amplified by RT-PCR with HTBI primers. A single record per CDR3 protein comes from TCRdb applying MiXCR to the multiplex PCR reads. The top ten hold about 3.9% of the sample, which has fewer than 650,000 distinct CDR3 sequences, roughly 14% seen once. Uncontrolled infection, other autoimmune disease, pregnancy or lactation barred patients from enrollment. PBMCs were sourced from roughly 9.7 ml fresh peripheral blood. Per the germline V gene, CDR1 is KGHDR and CDR2 is SFDVKD. CDR3 size: 14 residues. Trimming at V came to 4 bases and at J to 2 bases, leaving 4 bases not matched to a gene.

The specimen was blood. The rearrangement links TRBV24-1 to TRBJ2-7; 7 bases are a match to TRBD1. This receptor was identified in a woman aged 40 to 55 with Graves' ophthalmopathy. CDR3 residues: CATSDRGQTYEQYF. CDR3 DNA: TGTGCCACCAGTGACAGGGGACAGACCTACGAGCAGTACTTC.